This T cell receptor beta chain emerged from a study of blood T cell repertoires in COVID-19. In the study overall: COVID-19 samples, acute and convalescent, were from the United States, Italy and Spain. T cells, B-cell-depleted T cells, or PBMCs supplied cDNA or gDNA.

The CDR3 loop spans 15 amino acids. Germline V lookup: CDR1 PRHDT, CDR2 FYEKMQ (reference sequence). V gave up 7 bases and J gave up 2 bases; unmatched junction bases: 3. TCRdb keeps only in-frame clones here, not all; method: immunoSEQ multiplex PCR. The data contain 170,000 or so clones, just over 85% of them singletons. The rearrangement uses TRBV13 and TRBJ2-5, with 14 positions matching TRBD2. Sequencing was done on a sample of peripheral blood. The source of this sequence is a man aged 50 to 60 with active or convalescent COVID-19. CDR3 protein: CASTRLAGGQETQYF. CDR3 bases: TGTGCCAGCACCCGACTAGCGGGGGGGCAAGAGACCCAGTACTTC.